One and the same sample provided the 17 T cell receptor beta chains below, sequenced in a study of T cell changes during pregnancy in multiple sclerosis. Assay: immunoSEQ multiplex PCR; the TCRdb copy retains only in-frame clones and omits some. The table lists fewer than 150,000 clones, around 97% of them singletons. The sample in question was peripheral blood, obtained after pregnancy. The receptors stem from a female donor with multiple sclerosis, enrolled in a pregnancy study.

The chain combines TRBV5-6 with TRBJ2-2; the D is unclear. Trimming cost V 2 bases and J 2 bases, with 7 bases left between them. Germline lookup yields CDR1 SGHDT and CDR2 YYEEEE. The CDR3 is 14 amino acids. CDR3 sequence reads: CASSFTTNTGELFF. The CDR3 DNA reads as TGTGCCAGCAGCTTTACGACAAACACCGGGGAGCTGTTTTTT. Combining the CDR3 with reference TRBV5-6 and TRBJ2-2 gives the whole variable domain DAGVTQSPTHLIKTRGQQVTLRCSPKSGHDTVSWYQQALGQGPQFIFQYYEEEERQRGNFPDRFSGHQFPNYSSELNVNALLLGDSALYLCASSFTTNTGELFFGEGSRLTVL.

The chain has TRBV30 and TRBJ1-4, with 7 bases fitting TRBD1. The V segment lost 2 bases and the J segment 6 bases; nucleotides outside the gene matches: 12. There are 16 residues in the CDR3. Germline lookup yields CDR1 GTSNPN and CDR2 SVGIG (reference sequence). The CDR3 DNA reads as TGTGCCTGGAGTCCCTCGACAGGGATTTTTGATGAAAAACTGTTTTTT. Protein product: CAWSPSTGIFDEKLFF.

This clone was picked up one time. This chain uses TRBV4-2 with TRBJ1-5; D not certain. This CDR3 is 15 amino acids long. Trimming took 1 base from V and 4 from J, leaving 11 bases between them. In germline, CDR1 is LGHNA, CDR2 YNFKEQ. The CDR3 sequence: CASSQVTASNQPQHF. Written as DNA, the CDR3 is TGTGCCAGCAGCCAAGTAACAGCCAGTAATCAGCCCCAGCATTTT.

V usage is TRBV7-9 and J usage is TRBJ2-1; 14 bases line up with TRBD2. The germline CDR1 and CDR2 sequences are SEHNR and FQNEAQ (reference sequence). V lost 4 bases and J lost 1; bases outside the gene matches: 3. The length of the CDR3 is 17 residues. The CDR3 region is CASSWGTSGSSYNEQFF. The CDR3, as DNA: TGTGCCAGCAGCTGGGGGACTAGCGGGAGTTCCTACAATGAGCAGTTCTTC.

Only a few counts were recorded for this clone. The CDR3 nucleotides are TGTGCCAGCAGCCCCTCCGTTATGGGGCACGAGCAGTACTTC. Translated: CASSPSVMGHEQYF. The chain combines TRBV7-2 with TRBJ2-7; D is perhaps TRBD1 (5 bases). V was shortened by 5 bases and J by 5 bases, with 16 bases between the two germline ends. Germline loops: CDR1 SGHTA, CDR2 FQGNSA. There are 14 residues in the CDR3.

This CDR3 is CASSSPGEAKNIQYF. As DNA, the CDR3 is TGTGCCAGTAGTTCGCCGGGGGAAGCCAAAAACATTCAGTACTTC. J is TRBJ2-4 and V is TRBV19; D may be TRBD2 (6 bases). From germline, CDR1 is LNHDA and CDR2 SQIVND (reference sequence). The V end lost 5 bases, the J end lost 0 bases, and 11 bases lay between the germline ends. CDR3 length: 15 residues.

The genes are TRBV2 and TRBJ2-1; 9 positions match TRBD2. The CDR3 length is 15 residues. V was clipped by 4 bases and J by 8 bases; unmatched bases: 9. The V gene's germline CDR1 is SNHLY and CDR2 FYNNEI. CDR3 loop: CASSGGGRAFDEQFF. CDR3 sequence (DNA): TGTGCCAGCAGTGGGGGCGGGAGGGCCTTCGATGAGCAGTTCTTC.

V usage is TRBV5-4 and J usage is TRBJ2-1; 9 nucleotides agree with TRBD1. The CDR3 loop spans 16 amino acids. J was trimmed by 4 bases and V by 0 bases; bases with no gene match: 5. CDR1 is SGHNT, CDR2 YYREEE, per germline (reference sequence). The CDR3 here is CASSLAGTGTYNEQFF. The CDR3 nucleotides read TGTGCCAGCAGCTTGGCCGGGACAGGGACGTACAATGAGCAGTTCTTC.

V and J are TRBV19 and TRBJ2-1; 14 positions match TRBD2. The germline V gene has CDR1 LNHDA and CDR2 SQIVND (reference sequence). CDR3 length: 17 residues. V lost 3 bases and J lost 3; bases outside the gene matches: 4. CDR3 amino acids: CASSILGTSGSYNEQFF. The CDR3 nucleotides read TGTGCCAGTAGTATCCTTGGGACTAGCGGGAGCTACAATGAGCAGTTCTTC.

The chain couples TRBV1 to TRBJ2-7; the table names TRBD1, a call not compared with the DNA. TRBV1 is designated a pseudogene. The CDR3 is made up of 17 amino acids. The CDR3 sequence: CTSSQDIWRTGGGEQYF. The CDR3 DNA reads as TGCACCAGCAGCCAAGATATCTGGAGGACAGGGGGTGGCGAGCAGTACTTC.

This rearrangement joins TRBV19 to TRBJ2-7, with 9 bases aligning to TRBD2. The CDR3 totals 17 residues. Germline V lookup: CDR1 LNHDA, CDR2 SQIVND (reference sequence). V lost 5 bases to trimming and J lost 1 base; unmatched junction nucleotides: 12. Here the CDR3 reads CASSARAGLARSYEQYF. The CDR3 nucleotides are TGTGCCAGTAGTGCCCGAGCCGGACTAGCGAGATCCTACGAGCAGTACTTC.

The chain has TRBV2 and TRBJ1-5; tentatively, D is TRBD1 (6 bases). The CDR3 is 14 residues long. Germline V gene sequence: CDR1 SNHLY, CDR2 FYNNEI. Trimming left V 6 bases short and J 0 bases short, with 9 bases between. The CDR3 sequence: CASRRQASNQPQHF. The CDR3 DNA reads TGTGCCAGCAGAAGACAGGCTAGCAATCAGCCCCAGCATTTT.

The CDR3 is CASSQEGAGQETQYF. The CDR3, as DNA: TGCGCCAGCAGCCAAGAAGGTGCGGGCCAAGAGACCCAGTACTTC. This chain joins TRBV4-1 and TRBJ2-5; a possible D gene is TRBD2 (5 bases). The V and J ends lost 0 bases and 1 base respectively, with 9 bases between them. This CDR3 is built from 15 residues. CDR1 and CDR2 from the germline V gene are MGHRA and YSYEKL.

This chain joins TRBV5-4 and TRBJ1-2, with 9 positions matching TRBD1. This CDR3 has 16 residues. J was trimmed by 2 bases and V by 0 bases; bases with no gene match: 5. Germline assignment: CDR1 SGHNT and CDR2 YYREEE (reference sequence). The CDR3 bases are TGTGCCAGCAGCTTGGGCGGGACAGGGTCGAACTATGGCTACACCTTC. This codes for CASSLGGTGSNYGYTF.

The rearrangement links TRBV6-5 to TRBJ2-7, with D perhaps TRBD1 (6 bases). CDR3 length: 12 amino acids. CDR1 is MNHEY and CDR2 is SVGAGI in the germline V gene. The V and J ends lost 5 bases and 4 bases respectively, with 9 bases between them. This chain's CDR3 is CASSRQDYEQYF. As DNA, the CDR3 is TGTGCCAGCAGTAGACAGGATTACGAGCAGTACTTC.

CDR3 sequence (DNA): TGTGCCAGCAGCCTCAGACTGGGACTAGCGGGAGGGCCTTCCTACGAGCAGTACTTC. It encodes CASSLRLGLAGGPSYEQYF. The rearrangement joins TRBV28 to TRBJ2-7; the match to TRBD2 covers 16 bases. This CDR3 has 19 amino acids. V dropped 6 bases and J dropped 1; count of bases not matched to a gene: 12. The germline V gene has CDR1 MDHEN and CDR2 SYDVKM.

V gene TRBV5-1 combines with J gene TRBJ2-7; possibly TRBD1 for D (6 bases). V lost 2 bases and J 3 bases, leaving 15 bases between the germline ends. The V gene's germline CDR1 is SGHRS and CDR2 YFSETQ. There are 15 residues in the CDR3. The CDR3 DNA reads as TGCGCCAGCAGCTTTCGGCAGGGGAATTACTACGAGCAGTACTTC. The encoded protein is CASSFRQGNYYEQYF.